This is a list of T cell receptor beta chains from one sample in a study of glioma-infiltrating T cells. TCRdb re-derived calls from the multiplex PCR reads in MiXCR, one entry per CDR3 protein. The sample has around 130,000 distinct CDR3 sequences, approximately 26% seen once. The sequenced material came from glioma tissue, nonneoplastic brain tissue, or PBMCs (not recorded which). Receptors were obtained from a human donor with low-grade glioma or glioblastoma, undergoing nonglioma brain surgery, or in good health (not recorded which). CDR3s include the opening cysteine and the closing phenylalanine or tryptophan. The D gene is left open where the match is weak. Clone size appears in some rows only: once, few, many, or a class for an expanded clone.

D gene,clone size,CDR3 length,V gene,J gene,CDR3 DNA,CDR3 protein
NA,few,16,TRBV11-2,TRBJ1-3,TGTGCCAGCAGCCAAGTCCCGACAGCCTCTGGAAACACCATATATTTT,CASSQVPTASGNTIYF
NA,many,15,TRBV24-1,TRBJ2-1,TGTGCCACCAGTGATCGTAAAGGGGGGGGGAATGAGCAGTTCTTC,CATSDRKGGGNEQFF
NA,few,15,TRBV6-2/TRBV6-3,TRBJ2-1,TGTGCCGGCAGTTATTTAGGTCCCTCCTACAATGAGCAGTTCTTC,CAGSYLGPSYNEQFF
NA,few,14,TRBV6-6,TRBJ1-1,TGTGCCAGCAGTTACCTGAGGGAGGTGACTGAAGCTTTCTTT,CASSYLREVTEAFF
NA,few,13,TRBV6-1,TRBJ2-3,TGTGCCAGCAGTGAAGGCCGGGGCGATACGCAGTATTTT,CASSEGRGDTQYF
TRBD2,many,14,TRBV6-1,TRBJ2-5,TGTGCCACCTTTATCGCGGGGGGTGGAGAGACCCAGTACTTC,CATFIAGGGETQYF
NA,few,12,TRBV28,TRBJ1-4,TGTGCCAGCAGTTGGCAGTCAGAAAAACTGTTTTTT,CASSWQSEKLFF
NA,many,13,TRBV27,TRBJ1-1,TGTGCCAGCAGTCCAAGATGGGACACTGAAGCTTTCTTT,CASSPRWDTEAFF
NA,few,14,TRBV24-1,TRBJ2-3,TGTGCCACCAGTGATGGGGGGGGGCCAGATACGCAGTATTTT,CATSDGGGPDTQYF
TRBD1,few,15,TRBV4-1,TRBJ2-1,TGCGCCAGCAGCCCCTGGACAGGAACCTACAATGAGCAGTTCTTC,CASSPWTGTYNEQFF
TRBD1,NA,16,TRBV4-1,TRBJ1-3,TGCGCCAGCAGCCAATTTGACAGGGTCTCTGGAAACACCATATATTTT,CASSQFDRVSGNTIYF
NA,NA,15,TRBV19,TRBJ2-3,TGTGCCAGTAGTAGCGGACAGTCTTTGGCAGATACGCAGTATTTT,CASSSGQSLADTQYF
NA,NA,13,TRBV19,TRBJ2-1,TGTGCCAGTAGTATAGGTCAGTGGAATGAGCAGTTCTTC,CASSIGQWNEQFF
NA,few,13,TRBV11-2,TRBJ1-1,TGTGCCAGCAGCCAAACAGGGTATACTGAAGCTTTCTTT,CASSQTGYTEAFF
TRBD1,once,15,TRBV11-2,TRBJ1-2,TGTGCCAGCAGCTTCGCCGGGACAGCTAACTGTGGCTACACCTTC,CASSFAGTANCGYTF
TRBD2,NA,14,TRBV20-1,TRBJ2-3,TGCAGTGCGATCAGCGGGGGAAACACAGATACGCAGTATTTT,CSAISGGNTDTQYF
NA,NA,13,TRBV20-1,TRBJ2-1,TGCAGTGCTAGAGGGCAGGGTGGTAGCGGGCAGTTCTTC,CSARGQGGSGQFF
NA,many,13,TRBV6-6,TRBJ2-3,TGTGCCAGCAGTTACTCGAACACAGATACGCAGTATTTT,CASSYSNTDTQYF
TRBD2,many,16,TRBV27,TRBJ2-3,TGTGCCAGCAGTTTATTTGGTGCGGGGGGGCGAGATACGCAGTATTTT,CASSLFGAGGRDTQYF
TRBD1,few,15,TRBV11-2,TRBJ1-1,TGTGCCAGCAGCTACGGGACAGGAGTGAACACTGAAGCTTTCTTT,CASSYGTGVNTEAFF
NA,NA,13,TRBV20-1,TRBJ1-5,TGCAGTGCCCGGGACGATAGCAATCAGCCCCAGCATTTT,CSARDDSNQPQHF
NA,NA,13,TRBV7-9,TRBJ1-1,TGTGCCAGCAGCCCCCCTCGCCCCACTGAAGCTTTCTTT,CASSPPRPTEAFF
TRBD1,NA,17,TRBV28,TRBJ1-2,TGTGCCAGCAGTCATGGGACAGCGACCAGGGTGGACTATGGCTACACCTTC,CASSHGTATRVDYGYTF
NA,NA,14,TRBV28,TRBJ1-2,TGTGCCAGCAGTTTGACAGGTCCCAACTATGGCTACACCTTC,CASSLTGPNYGYTF
NA,few,14,TRBV24-1,TRBJ2-1,TGTGCCACCAGTGATTTGTCTGACCGTAATGAGCAGTTCTTC,CATSDLSDRNEQFF
TRBD1,NA,15,TRBV20-1,TRBJ1-1,TGCAGTGCTGCTCAGGGGGTAGGGGAGAACACTGAAGCTTTCTTT,CSAAQGVGENTEAFF
TRBD1,NA,14,TRBV13,TRBJ1-1,TGTGCCAGCAGCCTAGGGACAGGTTACACTGAAGCTTTCTTT,CASSLGTGYTEAFF
NA,NA,14,TRBV2,TRBJ2-3,TGTGCCAGCAGAGAGACACAAAGCACAGATACGCAGTATTTT,CASRETQSTDTQYF
NA,few,14,TRBV28,TRBJ2-2,TGTGCCAGCAGACTACTCATGTCCACCGGGGAGCTGTTTTTT,CASRLLMSTGELFF
NA,few,14,TRBV6-2/TRBV6-3,TRBJ2-3,TGTGCCAGCAGTAAGCCGGGCCACAAAGATACGCAGTATTTT,CASSKPGHKDTQYF
TRBD2,NA,15,TRBV11-2,TRBJ2-3,TGTGCCAGCAGCCGTGGGGGGGGTGGCACAGATACGCAGTATTTT,CASSRGGGGTDTQYF
TRBD1,many,17,TRBV24-1,TRBJ2-3,TGTGCCACCAGTGATTCCGGGACAGGGTGGAGCACAGATACGCAGTATTTT,CATSDSGTGWSTDTQYF
NA,few,16,TRBV7-9,TRBJ1-1,TGTGCCAGCAGCTTAATTTCCTTTCGGGGGGACACTGAAGCTTTCTTT,CASSLISFRGDTEAFF
NA,NA,14,TRBV10-1,TRBJ1-1,TGCGCCAGCAGTGAGTCGAACAGGGACACTGAAGCTTTCTTT,CASSESNRDTEAFF
NA,few,14,TRBV27,TRBJ2-2,TGTGCCAGCAGCCCGAATCCCGGGCCGGGGGAGCTGTTTTTT,CASSPNPGPGELFF
NA,once,14,TRBV7-9,TRBJ1-1,TGTGCCAGCACCCCAGAGGCGACGAACACTGAAGCTTTCTTT,CASTPEATNTEAFF
NA,few,13,TRBV2,TRBJ2-1,TGTGCCAACTCGGGGACCACCTACAATGAGCAGTTCTTC,CANSGTTYNEQFF
TRBD1,many,16,TRBV27,TRBJ2-2,TGTGCCAGCAGTAACCGGGACAGAGCGAACACCGGGGAGCTGTTTTTT,CASSNRDRANTGELFF
NA,many,13,TRBV6-1,TRBJ1-5,TGTGCCAGCAGTTATCGGGGAAATCAGCCCCAGCATTTT,CASSYRGNQPQHF
NA,NA,15,TRBV14,TRBJ1-2,TGTGCCAGCAGCCAAGATCGGGCATCTAACTATGGCTACACCTTC,CASSQDRASNYGYTF
NA,NA,15,TRBV5-8,TRBJ2-3,TGTGCCAGCAGCGCGTGGGGTACTGGCACAGATACGCAGTATTTT,CASSAWGTGTDTQYF
NA,NA,16,TRBV7-8,TRBJ2-1,TGTGCCAGCAGCCCCGAGGGGGTACTCTCCTACAATGAGCAGTTCTTC,CASSPEGVLSYNEQFF
NA,few,9,TRBV29-1,TRBJ2-3,TGCAGCGTTGACACTCCGCAGTATTTT,CSVDTPQYF
TRBD1,few,16,TRBV28,TRBJ1-4,TGTGCCAGCAGGTCCGCCCAGGGGGCGGGTGATGAAAAACTGTTTTTT,CASRSAQGAGDEKLFF
TRBD1,many,17,TRBV4-2,TRBJ1-1,TGTGCCAGCAGCCTAAGAGTGGGCAGACAGGGGGCTTCTGAAGCTTTCTTT,CASSLRVGRQGASEAFF
NA,NA,13,TRBV18,TRBJ1-2,TGTGCCAGCGCCAGTAAAGTGGGCCCGGGCTACACCTTC,CASASKVGPGYTF
NA,many,13,TRBV15,TRBJ1-2,TGTGCCACCAGCGGTAGACAGTACTATGGCTACACCTTC,CATSGRQYYGYTF
NA,few,15,TRBV7-9,TRBJ2-2,TGTGCCAGCAGCCAAGCACCCTTAGGCACCGGGGAGCTGTTTTTT,CASSQAPLGTGELFF
NA,medium-sized,13,TRBV6-2/TRBV6-3,TRBJ1-1,TGTGCCAGCAGTTACCAGGGAACCACTGAAGCTTTCTTT,CASSYQGTTEAFF
NA,many,12,TRBV25-1,TRBJ1-1,TGTGCCAGCAGTGAATTATCCTTGGGAGCTTTCTTT,CASSELSLGAFF
NA,many,15,TRBV27,TRBJ1-6,TGTGCCAGCAGTCAACAGAGCTCCTATAATTCACCCCTCCACTTT,CASSQQSSYNSPLHF
NA,NA,14,TRBV2,TRBJ2-3,TGTGCCAGCTTGAACAATCTTAGCACAGATACGCAGTATTTT,CASLNNLSTDTQYF
NA,NA,13,TRBV4-1,TRBJ1-2,TGCGCCAGCAGCCAAGATAGGCTCTATGGCTACACCTTC,CASSQDRLYGYTF
TRBD1,NA,15,TRBV2,TRBJ1-2,TGTGCCAGCAGTTCCGGACAGGGGGCAGACTATGGCTACACCTTC,CASSSGQGADYGYTF